Presented here are 19 T cell receptor beta chains from one specimen sequenced in a study of blood T cells in healthy people across ages. Next came a second PCR, run for about 7 to 12 cycles, which used a sample-barcoded 5' primer along with a J-beta primer mix. TCRdb called the 5' RACE reads again in MiXCR, with one record for every CDR3 protein. Counted here are under 850,000 distinct CDR3 sequences, about 34% occurring once; the ten biggest clones make up 10% to 15%. The specimen sequenced was blood. These receptors were collected from a man aged 18 to 30 in good health.

V is TRBV10-3 and J is TRBJ2-3; D gene unclear. The ends were cut back, 4 bases at V and 6 bases at J, with 11 bases in the middle. The CDR3 is 13 residues long. Germline V lookup: CDR1 ENHRY, CDR2 SYGVKD. The CDR3 protein is CAISVRNSDTQYF. The CDR3 DNA follows: TGTGCCATCAGTGTCCGGAATTCGGATACGCAGTATTTT.

Points on this clonotype: A much larger clone lies one base from this, so it may be a read error. The V gene is TRBV12-3 or TRBV12-4, the J gene TRBJ2-1; the match to TRBD1 covers 9 bases. CDR3 length: 13 amino acids. This CDR3 is CASGLGQGGEQFF. CDR3 sequence (DNA): TGTGCCAGCGGTTTGGGACAGGGAGGTGAGCAGTTCTTC.

There are a few counts of this clonotype. The rearrangement uses TRBV20-1 and TRBJ2-6; perhaps TRBD1 as D (6 bases). Germline V CDR1 and CDR2: DFQATT, SNEGSKA (reference sequence). The CDR3 contains 16 residues. V lost 5 bases and J lost 0, with 14 bases in between. The CDR3 DNA is TGCAGTGCTGTATTATCAGGGGTCTCTGGGGCCAACGTCCTGACTTTC. It yields the protein CSAVLSGVSGANVLTF.

This clonotype was counted between two and nine times. The J gene is TRBJ1-1, the V gene TRBV12-3 or TRBV12-4; the match to TRBD1 covers 8 bases. V lost 6 bases and J lost 4; bases outside the gene matches: 7. The CDR3 sequence is 14 residues long. CDR3 loop: CASRPTGAGTEAFF. The CDR3, as DNA: TGTGCCAGCAGGCCGACAGGGGCGGGCACTGAAGCTTTCTTT.

This clonotype appeared a few times. The J gene is TRBJ2-7, the V gene TRBV6-6, with TRBD1 matching over 7 bases. V shed 5 bases and J 4 bases; nucleotides not matched to a gene: 5. The CDR3 extends over 13 amino acids. The germline CDR1 and CDR2 sequences are MNHNY and SVGAGI (reference sequence). CDR3 DNA: TGTGCCAGCAGTGTGACAGGGAAATACGAGCAGTACTTC. It is translated as CASSVTGKYEQYF.

The CDR3 DNA reads TGCGCCAGCAGCCAAGCCCGCGGAGGCCGGCCGGTTTGGGCATCAACTAATGAAAAACTGTTTTTT. Amino acids: CASSQARGGRPVWASTNEKLFF. V and J are TRBV4-3 and TRBJ1-4; no clear D. In germline, CDR1 is LGHNA, CDR2 YSLEER. The germline V and J ends were trimmed by 1 base and 0 bases, with 27 bases remaining between them. This CDR3 spans 22 amino acids.

The chain combines TRBV25-1 with TRBJ2-7, with TRBD2 identical over 7 bases. The J segment lost 7 bases and the V segment lost 2 bases, leaving 8 bases of the junction unmatched. The CDR3 totals 14 residues. The germline V gene encodes CDR1 MGHDK and CDR2 SYGVNS. In DNA form, the CDR3 reads TGTGCCAGCAGTGAACATGGGGAGGGCAATGAGCAGTACTTC. Its protein product is CASSEHGEGNEQYF.

In its sample, this clonotype was seen once. No conserved phenylalanine or tryptophan ends this CDR3, so it is likely a read error. The rearrangement uses TRBV12-3 or TRBV12-4 and TRBJ2-3; D gene unclear. The length of the CDR3 is 13 residues. V was shortened by 4 bases and J by 2 bases, with 7 bases between the two germline ends. The CDR3 region has the DNA TGTGCCAGCAGTTCCGGCAACACAGATACGCAGTATCTT. Amino acids: CASSSGNTDTQYL.

The rearrangement joins TRBV4-1 to TRBJ2-7; 7 bases agree with TRBD1. V shed 3 bases, J shed 10 bases, and the junction held 15 bases outside the gene matches. The V gene's germline CDR1 is MGHRA and CDR2 YSYEKL. The CDR3 loop spans 15 amino acids. CDR3 bases: TGCGCCAGCAGCCAGGCTGACAGGGACAAAAAGATCCAGTACTTC. Protein sequence: CASSQADRDKKIQYF.

This clonotype was recorded a few times. The chain uses TRBV28 and TRBJ2-7; 9 positions match TRBD1. CDR1 is MDHEN and CDR2 is SYDVKM in the germline V gene. This CDR3 spans 15 amino acids. Trimming at V came to 8 bases and at J to 7 bases, leaving 15 bases not matched to a gene. CDR3 region: CASARDGTGTREQYF. In nucleotides, the CDR3 is TGTGCCAGCGCCCGAGACGGGACAGGGACGAGGGAGCAGTACTTC.

This clonotype was seen ten or more times. This sequence joins TRBV28 and TRBJ2-3; D not resolved. The CDR3 contains 14 residues. Germline-derived CDR1 and CDR2 are MDHEN and SYDVKM. V dropped 2 bases and J dropped 3 bases, with 9 bases sitting between them. The DNA for the CDR3 is TGTGCCAGCAGTTTACTCTGGGCAACAGATACGCAGTATTTT. Protein product: CASSLLWATDTQYF.

V and J are TRBV4-3 and TRBJ1-1, with no clear D. Trimming stripped 0 bases from V and 1 base from J, with 12 bases between. This CDR3 comprises 16 residues. CDR1 is LGHNA and CDR2 is YSLEER in the germline V gene. In DNA, the CDR3 is TGCGCCAGCAGCCAAGATTCCGGGAATCCGAACACTGAAGCTTTCTTT. This gives the protein CASSQDSGNPNTEAFF.

This clonotype is a singleton in its sample. V is TRBV7-9 and J is TRBJ2-1, with D unresolved. CDR1 and CDR2 from the germline V gene are SEHNR and FQNEAQ (reference sequence). The CDR3 extends over 13 amino acids. Trimming left V 5 bases short and J 7 bases short, with 12 bases between. The CDR3 nucleotides read TGTGCCAGCAGCCCGTACGTAGATAATGAGCAGTTCTTC. This codes for CASSPYVDNEQFF.

Here the CDR3 DNA reads TGTGCCAGCAGTGATAACCCAACCGGCGGCTACACCTTC. This gives the protein CASSDNPTGGYTF. V gene TRBV28 combines with J gene TRBJ1-2; D is ambiguous. V lost 5 bases, J lost 8 bases, and 15 bases lay in between. Germline V gives CDR1 MDHEN, CDR2 SYDVKM. The CDR3 is 13 residues long.

At least ten counts were recorded for this clonotype. The chain joins TRBV20-1 to TRBJ2-1, with 7 nucleotides matching TRBD1. The germline CDR1 and CDR2 sequences are DFQATT and SNEGSKA (reference sequence). Unmatched junction bases numbered 11, after V lost 0 bases and J lost 0 bases. The CDR3 is made up of 18 amino acids. CDR3 amino acids: CSARDTNYRGRSYNEQFF. CDR3 DNA: TGCAGTGCTAGAGACACAAATTACAGGGGACGCTCCTACAATGAGCAGTTCTTC.

V is TRBV7-2 and J is TRBJ1-4; TRBD1 is a possible D gene (6 bases). Germline V CDR1 and CDR2: SGHTA, FQGNSA. CDR3 length equals 14 residues. V dropped 1 base and J dropped 6 bases, with 9 bases sitting between them. CDR3 nucleotides: TGTGCCAGCAGCTTAGAAAGGGGGGATGAAAAACTGTTTTTT. Its translation is CASSLERGDEKLFF.

This clonotype was counted a few times. The gene calls are TRBV20-1 and TRBJ1-5; D is undetermined. This CDR3 region has 12 residues. The germline V gene has CDR1 DFQATT and CDR2 SNEGSKA (reference sequence). The V end was cut by 6 bases, the J end by 7 bases, with 13 bases between. In nucleotides, the CDR3 is TGCAGTGCCGGAGAAGGGCGCCAGCCCCAGCATTTT. This translates into CSAGEGRQPQHF.

This clonotype was counted many times. This chain joins TRBV5-1 and TRBJ2-7; 8 bases are a match to TRBD1. The length of the CDR3 is 13 residues. J lost 2 bases, V lost 5 bases, and 3 bases had no gene match. Germline V gene sequence: CDR1 SGHRS, CDR2 YFSETQ. This chain's CDR3 is CASSRTGPYEQYF. CDR3 nucleotide sequence: TGCGCCAGCAGTCGGACAGGGCCCTACGAGCAGTACTTC.

The rearrangement joins TRBV2 to TRBJ2-1; TRBD2 aligns across 8 bases. This CDR3 has 17 amino acids. The trim removed 7 bases at V and 6 bases at J, leaving 17 bases unmatched. Germline assignment: CDR1 SNHLY and CDR2 FYNNEI. This CDR3 is CASTVPPGAGEGNEQFF. The CDR3 DNA reads as TGTGCCAGCACAGTTCCCCCCGGAGCGGGGGAAGGCAATGAGCAGTTCTTC.